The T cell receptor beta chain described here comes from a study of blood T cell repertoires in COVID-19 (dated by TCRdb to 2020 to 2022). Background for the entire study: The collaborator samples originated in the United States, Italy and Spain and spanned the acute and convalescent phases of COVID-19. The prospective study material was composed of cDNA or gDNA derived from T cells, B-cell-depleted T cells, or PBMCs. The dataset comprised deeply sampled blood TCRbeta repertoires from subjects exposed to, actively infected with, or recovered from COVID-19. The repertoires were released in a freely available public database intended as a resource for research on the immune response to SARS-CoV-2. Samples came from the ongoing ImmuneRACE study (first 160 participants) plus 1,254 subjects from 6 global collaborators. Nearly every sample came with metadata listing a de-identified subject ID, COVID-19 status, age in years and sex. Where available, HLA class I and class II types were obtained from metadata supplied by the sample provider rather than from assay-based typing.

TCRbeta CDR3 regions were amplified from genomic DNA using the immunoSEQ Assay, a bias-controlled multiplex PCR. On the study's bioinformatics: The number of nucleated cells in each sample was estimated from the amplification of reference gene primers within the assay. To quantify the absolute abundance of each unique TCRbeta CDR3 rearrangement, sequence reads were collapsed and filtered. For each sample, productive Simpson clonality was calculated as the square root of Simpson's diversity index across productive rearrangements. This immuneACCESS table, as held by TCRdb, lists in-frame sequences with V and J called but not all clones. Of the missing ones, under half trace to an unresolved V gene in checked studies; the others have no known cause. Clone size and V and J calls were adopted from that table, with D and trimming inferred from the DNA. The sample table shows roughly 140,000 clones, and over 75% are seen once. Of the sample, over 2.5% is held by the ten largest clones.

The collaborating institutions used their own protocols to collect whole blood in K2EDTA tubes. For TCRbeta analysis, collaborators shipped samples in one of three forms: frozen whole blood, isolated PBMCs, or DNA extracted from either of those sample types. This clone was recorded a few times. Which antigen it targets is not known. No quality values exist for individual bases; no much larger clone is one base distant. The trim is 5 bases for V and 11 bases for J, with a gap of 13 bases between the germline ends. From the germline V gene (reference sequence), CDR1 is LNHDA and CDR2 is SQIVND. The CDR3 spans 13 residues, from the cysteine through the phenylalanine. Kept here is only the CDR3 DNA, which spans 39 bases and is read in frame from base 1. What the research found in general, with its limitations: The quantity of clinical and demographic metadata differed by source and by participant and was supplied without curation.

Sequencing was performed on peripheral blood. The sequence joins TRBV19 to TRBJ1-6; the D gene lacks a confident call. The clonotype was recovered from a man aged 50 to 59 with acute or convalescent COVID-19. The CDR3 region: CASSSTGRTPLHF. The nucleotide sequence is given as TGTGCCAGTAGTTCAACGGGGAGGACACCCCTCCACTTT.